Below are 17 T cell receptor beta chains sequenced from a single sample in a study of CD8 T cells in Susac syndrome. Reverse transcription of roughly 0.5 to 1 ug RNA was performed with random hexamers. TCRdb itself ran the immunoSEQ multiplex PCR reads through MiXCR, one entry per CDR3 protein. Among around 150,000 distinct CDR3 sequences listed, 85% to 95% were seen once. The sequenced material came from CD4+ T cells from PBMCs. The receptors shown here come from a human donor with Susac syndrome.

The chain joins TRBV20-1 to TRBJ1-2; the match to TRBD1 covers 7 bases. CDR1 is DFQATT and CDR2 is SNEGSKA in the germline V gene (reference sequence). The J segment lost 4 bases and the V segment lost 1 base, leaving 6 bases of the junction unmatched. CDR3 length: 14 residues. CDR3 nucleotides: TGCAGTGCTAGAGTCGAGGACAGGCGCTATGGCTACACCTTC. Protein product: CSARVEDRRYGYTF.

V gene TRBV7-8 combines with J gene TRBJ2-5; 9 bases align to TRBD1. J lost 4 bases, V lost 6 bases, and 3 bases had no gene match. This CDR3 has 13 amino acids. Germline CDR1 is SGHVS and CDR2 is FQNEAQ. The CDR3 nucleotides read TGTGCCAGCAGGATACAGGGGGCAGAGACCCAGTACTTC. This gives the protein CASRIQGAETQYF.

The chain uses TRBV29-1 and TRBJ2-3, with D possibly being TRBD2 (5 bases). Germline V lookup: CDR1 SQVTM, CDR2 ANQGSEA. V dropped 6 bases and J dropped 2 bases, with 18 bases sitting between them. The CDR3 is 15 amino acids. The CDR3 nucleotides are TGCAGCGTCGAACTTCAGCGGCCCGACACAGATACGCAGTATTTT. Its protein product is CSVELQRPDTDTQYF.

The gene calls are TRBV3-1 and TRBJ2-5; tentatively, D is TRBD2 (6 bases). CDR3 length: 16 residues. Trimming stripped 1 base from V and 5 bases from J, with 17 bases between. Germline V lookup: CDR1 LGHDT, CDR2 YNNKEL (reference sequence). The CDR3 DNA follows: TGTGCCAGCAGCCAAGGCGGGACCACAATAAGGGAGACCCAGTACTTC. Amino acids: CASSQGGTTIRETQYF.

The V call is TRBV12-3 or TRBV12-4, the J call TRBJ1-4; no definite D call. CDR3 length: 14 residues. V lost 5 bases, J lost 7 bases, and 14 bases lay in between. The CDR3 DNA is TGTGCCAGCAGTAGGAGTAGGATGGGTGAAAAACTGTTTTTT. It specifies CASSRSRMGEKLFF.

On this clonotype: A read error may be the cause here, since a much bigger clone is one base away. This chain joins TRBV5-6 and TRBJ2-3; D could derive from TRBD1 or TRBD2 (6 bases each). The CDR3 contains 15 residues. Germline V gene sequence: CDR1 SGHDT, CDR2 YYEEEE. Trimming stripped 1 base from V and 0 bases from J, with 9 bases between. The CDR3 DNA is TGTGCCAGCAGCTTGAGGGGGACTAGCACAGATACGCAGTATTTT. Its translation: CASSLRGTSTDTQYF. Full variable domain (remainder filled in from reference TRBV5-6 and TRBJ2-3): DAGVTQSPTHLIKTRGQQVTLRCSPKSGHDTVSWYQQALGQGPQFIFQYYEEEERQRGNFPDRFSGHQFPNYSSELNVNALLLGDSALYLCASSLRGTSTDTQYFGPGTRLTVL.

CDR3 sequence reads: CASSLTTEQYF. CDR3 bases: TGTGCCAGCAGCCTTACAACCGAGCAGTACTTC. The chain is built from TRBV7-2 and TRBJ2-7; D not certain. Germline lookup yields CDR1 SGHTA and CDR2 FQGNSA. This CDR3 is built from 11 residues. Deletions cut 5 bases from V and 6 bases from J, with 8 bases between.

The chain links TRBV20-1 to TRBJ1-1; no clear D. V gave up 3 bases and J gave up 6 bases, with 11 bases separating them. CDR1 and CDR2 (germline): DFQATT, SNEGSKA (reference sequence). The CDR3 runs 12 residues. DNA of the CDR3: TGCAGTGCTAGCCCTGTAGGGCCTGAAGCTTTCTTT. Protein sequence: CSASPVGPEAFF.

This rearrangement joins TRBV7-9 to TRBJ1-6; D remains unclear. Trimming removed 0 bases at V and 9 bases at J, with 6 bases between. CDR1 and CDR2 (germline): SEHNR, FQNEAQ (reference sequence). The length of the CDR3 is 13 residues. In DNA, the CDR3 is TGTGCCAGCAGCTTAGCGGGCAGTTCACCCCTCCACTTT. It translates to CASSLAGSSPLHF.

The V call is TRBV12-3 or TRBV12-4, the J call TRBJ1-2; D remains unclear. This CDR3 is built from 12 residues. V was pared by 7 bases and J by 7 bases, with 13 bases between. The CDR3 reads CASTGGLGGYTF. CDR3 sequence (DNA): TGTGCCAGCACCGGTGGGTTGGGTGGCTACACCTTC.

The chain uses TRBV20-1 and TRBJ1-1; no definite D call. CDR1 DFQATT and CDR2 SNEGSKA come from the germline V gene (reference sequence). Trimming removed 5 bases at V and 1 base at J, with 11 bases between. The CDR3 extends over 13 amino acids. The CDR3 is CSAPLERNTEAFF. Here the CDR3 DNA reads TGCAGTGCTCCTCTGGAAAGGAACACTGAAGCTTTCTTT.

This rearrangement joins TRBV20-1 to TRBJ2-1; possibly TRBD1 or TRBD2 for D (6 bases each). Germline V gene lookup returns CDR1 DFQATT and CDR2 SNEGSKA (reference sequence). V gave up 5 bases and J gave up 6 bases, with 17 bases separating them. The CDR3 length is 14 residues. CDR3 protein: CSASLRGRSNEQFF. The DNA for the CDR3 is TGCAGTGCTTCCTTAAGGGGGAGGAGCAATGAGCAGTTCTTC.

This rearrangement joins TRBV9 to TRBJ2-5, with D hard to call. V was cut by 3 bases and J by 3 bases, with 9 bases left in between. Looked up from germline, CDR1 is SGDLS and CDR2 is YYNGEE. The CDR3 totals 13 residues. The CDR3 DNA sequence: TGTGCCAGCAGCGCCACAAAAGAAGAGACCCAGTACTTC. Protein product: CASSATKEETQYF.

The CDR3 DNA is TGTGCCAGCAGTTTCCCGGGACAGGGGCCGAATCAGCCCCAGCATTTT. Its protein product is CASSFPGQGPNQPQHF. V is TRBV6-2 or TRBV6-3 and J is TRBJ1-5, with 10 bases aligning to TRBD1. Losses at the gene ends were 4 bases for V and 4 bases for J; bases not matched to a gene: 7. CDR1 is MNHEY and CDR2 is SVGEGT in the germline V gene. The length of the CDR3 is 16 residues.

The V gene is TRBV5-4, the J gene TRBJ1-3, with D tentatively TRBD1 (6 bases). The germline CDR1 and CDR2 sequences are SGHNT and YYREEE (reference sequence). V lost 4 bases and J 4 bases, leaving 12 bases between the germline ends. The CDR3 covers 14 residues. The CDR3 DNA follows: TGTGCCAGCAGCCCGGACAGCGTAGGAAACACCATATATTTT. This codes for CASSPDSVGNTIYF.

This clonotype appeared once. The V call is TRBV7-9, the J call TRBJ2-4; 9 positions match TRBD2. In germline, CDR1 is SEHNR, CDR2 FQNEAQ (reference sequence). V lost 3 bases and J lost 7; bases outside the gene matches: 10. The CDR3 covers 16 residues. CDR3 loop: CASSFSREGGRNIQYF. In DNA, the CDR3 is TGTGCCAGCAGCTTTTCGCGGGAGGGAGGACGGAACATTCAGTACTTC.

The chain combines TRBV30 with TRBJ1-2; no reliable D call. Trimming cost V 4 bases and J 1 base, with 19 bases left between them. The CDR3 runs to 16 residues. Looked up from germline, CDR1 is GTSNPN and CDR2 is SVGIG (reference sequence). CDR3 region: CAWIIHPDLLNYGYTF. The CDR3 DNA reads as TGTGCCTGGATAATACATCCGGACCTTCTTAACTATGGCTACACCTTC.